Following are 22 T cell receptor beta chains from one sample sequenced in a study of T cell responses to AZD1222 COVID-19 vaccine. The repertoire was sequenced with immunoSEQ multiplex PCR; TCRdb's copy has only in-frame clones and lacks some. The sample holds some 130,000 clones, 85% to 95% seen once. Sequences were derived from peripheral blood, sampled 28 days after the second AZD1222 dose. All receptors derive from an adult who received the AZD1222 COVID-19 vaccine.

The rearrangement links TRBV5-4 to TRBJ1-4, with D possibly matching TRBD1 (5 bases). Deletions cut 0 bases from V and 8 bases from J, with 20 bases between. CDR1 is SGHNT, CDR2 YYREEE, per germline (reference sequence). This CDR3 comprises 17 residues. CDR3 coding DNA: TGTGCCAGCAGCTTGGGAGGGACCGGTCACCTACGGGAAAAACTGTTTTTT. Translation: CASSLGGTGHLREKLFF. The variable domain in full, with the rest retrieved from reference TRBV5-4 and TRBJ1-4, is ETGVTQSPTHLIKTRGQQVTLRCSSQSGHNTVSWYQQALGQGPQFIFQYYREEENGRGNFPPRFSGLQFPNYSSELNVNALELDDSALYLCASSLGGTGHLREKLFFGSGTQLSVL.

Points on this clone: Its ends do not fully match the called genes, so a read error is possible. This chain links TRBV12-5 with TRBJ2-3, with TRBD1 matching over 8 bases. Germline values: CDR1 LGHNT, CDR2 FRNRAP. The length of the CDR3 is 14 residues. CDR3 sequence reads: CASGLGQETDTQYF. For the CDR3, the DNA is TGTGCTAGTGGATTGGGACAGGAAACAGATACGCAGTATTTT. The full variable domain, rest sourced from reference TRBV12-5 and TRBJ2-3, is DARVTQTPRHKVTEMGQEVTMRCQPILGHNTVFWYRQTMMQGLELLAYFRNRAPLDDSGMPKDRFSAEMPDATLATLKIQPSEPRDSAVYFCASGLGQETDTQYFGPGTRLTVL.

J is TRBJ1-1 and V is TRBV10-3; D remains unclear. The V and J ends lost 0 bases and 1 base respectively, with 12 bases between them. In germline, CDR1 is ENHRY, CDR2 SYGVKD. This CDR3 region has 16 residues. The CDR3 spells CAISESALKANTEAFF. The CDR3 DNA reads TGTGCCATCAGTGAGTCGGCCTTGAAGGCGAACACTGAAGCTTTCTTT.

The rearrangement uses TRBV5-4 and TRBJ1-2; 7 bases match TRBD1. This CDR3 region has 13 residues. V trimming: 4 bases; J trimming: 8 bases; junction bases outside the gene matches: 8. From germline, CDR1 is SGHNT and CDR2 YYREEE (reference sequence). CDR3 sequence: CASSPDRERGYTF. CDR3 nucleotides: TGTGCCAGCAGCCCAGACAGGGAGCGGGGCTACACCTTC.

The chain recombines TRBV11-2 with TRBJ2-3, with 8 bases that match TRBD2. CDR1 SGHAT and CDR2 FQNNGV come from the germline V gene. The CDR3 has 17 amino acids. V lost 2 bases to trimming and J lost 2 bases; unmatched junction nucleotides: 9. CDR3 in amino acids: CASSLYISGDYTDTQYF. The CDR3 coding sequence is TGTGCCAGCAGCTTATATATTAGCGGGGACTACACAGATACGCAGTATTTT.

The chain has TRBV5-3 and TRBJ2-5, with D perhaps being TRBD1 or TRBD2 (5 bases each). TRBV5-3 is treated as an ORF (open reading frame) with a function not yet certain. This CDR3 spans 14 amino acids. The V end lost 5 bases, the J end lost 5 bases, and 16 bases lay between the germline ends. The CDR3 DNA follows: TGTGCCAGAAGGCTGAGGGGAATCGGGGAGACCCAGTACTTC. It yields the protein CARRLRGIGETQYF.

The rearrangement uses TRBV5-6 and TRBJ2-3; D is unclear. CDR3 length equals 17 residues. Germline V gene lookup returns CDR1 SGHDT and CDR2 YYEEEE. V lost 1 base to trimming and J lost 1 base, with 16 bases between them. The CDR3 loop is CASSLSTLRFGTDTQYF. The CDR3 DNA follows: TGTGCCAGCAGCTTGTCAACGCTCCGGTTTGGCACAGATACGCAGTATTTT.

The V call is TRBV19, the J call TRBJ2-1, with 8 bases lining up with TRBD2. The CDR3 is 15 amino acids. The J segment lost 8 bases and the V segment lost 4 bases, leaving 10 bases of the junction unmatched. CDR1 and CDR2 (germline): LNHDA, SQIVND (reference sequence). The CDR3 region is CASSNAPGGAYEQFF. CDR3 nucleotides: TGTGCCAGTAGTAATGCTCCCGGGGGGGCTTATGAGCAGTTCTTC.

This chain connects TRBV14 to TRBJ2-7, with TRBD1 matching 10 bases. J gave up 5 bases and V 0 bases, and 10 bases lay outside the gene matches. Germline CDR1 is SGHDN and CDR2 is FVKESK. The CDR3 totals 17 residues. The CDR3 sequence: CASSQDSIGTGVHEQYF. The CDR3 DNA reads TGTGCCAGCAGCCAAGATTCTATCGGGACAGGGGTCCACGAGCAGTACTTC.

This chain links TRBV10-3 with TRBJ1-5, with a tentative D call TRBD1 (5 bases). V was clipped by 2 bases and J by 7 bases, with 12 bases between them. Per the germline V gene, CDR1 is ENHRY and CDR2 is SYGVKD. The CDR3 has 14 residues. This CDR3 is CAISETGERQPQHF. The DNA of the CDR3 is TGTGCCATCAGTGAGACAGGAGAAAGGCAGCCCCAGCATTTT.

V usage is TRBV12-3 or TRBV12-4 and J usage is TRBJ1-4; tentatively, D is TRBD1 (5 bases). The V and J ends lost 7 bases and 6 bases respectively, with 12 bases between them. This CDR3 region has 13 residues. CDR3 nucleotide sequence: TGTGCCAGCACTCAGGGAAGATATGAAAAACTGTTTTTT. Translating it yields CASTQGRYEKLFF.

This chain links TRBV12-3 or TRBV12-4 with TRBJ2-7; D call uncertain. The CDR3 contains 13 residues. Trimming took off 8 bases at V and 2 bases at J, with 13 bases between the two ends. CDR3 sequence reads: CASATSLTYEQYF. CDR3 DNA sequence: TGTGCCAGCGCCACCTCTCTTACCTACGAGCAGTACTTC.

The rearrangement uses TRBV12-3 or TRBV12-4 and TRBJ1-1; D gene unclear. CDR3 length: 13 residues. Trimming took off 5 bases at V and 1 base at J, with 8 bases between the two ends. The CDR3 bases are TGTGCCAGCAGTATACAACGGAACACTGAAGCTTTCTTT. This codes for CASSIQRNTEAFF.

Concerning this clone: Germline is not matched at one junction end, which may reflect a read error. The CDR3 sequence is CASSRSGTGVYEQYF. CDR3 coding DNA: TGTGCGAGTAGCCGCTCCGGGACAGGGGTCTACGAGCAGTACTTC. The rearrangement links TRBV19 to TRBJ2-7; 10 bases match TRBD1. This CDR3 has 15 residues. Germline V gene sequence: CDR1 LNHDA, CDR2 SQIVND (reference sequence).

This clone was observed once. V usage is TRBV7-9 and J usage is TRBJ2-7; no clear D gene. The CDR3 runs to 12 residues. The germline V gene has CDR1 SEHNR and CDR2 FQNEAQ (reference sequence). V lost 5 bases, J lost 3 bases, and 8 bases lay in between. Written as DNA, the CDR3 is TGTGCCAGCAGCCAGACGTACTACGAGCAGTACTTC. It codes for CASSQTYYEQYF.

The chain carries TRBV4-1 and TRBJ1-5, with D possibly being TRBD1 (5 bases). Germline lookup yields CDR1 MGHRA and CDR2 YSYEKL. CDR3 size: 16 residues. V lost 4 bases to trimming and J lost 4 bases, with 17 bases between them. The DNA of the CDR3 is TGCGCCAGCAGCCCTTCCTTGGACATCTCGAATCAGCCCCAGCATTTT. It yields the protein CASSPSLDISNQPQHF.

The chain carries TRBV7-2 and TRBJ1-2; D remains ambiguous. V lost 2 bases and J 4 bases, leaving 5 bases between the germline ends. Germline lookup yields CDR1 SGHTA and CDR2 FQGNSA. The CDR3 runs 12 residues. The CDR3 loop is CASSLSGYGYTF. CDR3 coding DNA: TGTGCCAGCAGCTTAAGCGGCTATGGCTACACCTTC.

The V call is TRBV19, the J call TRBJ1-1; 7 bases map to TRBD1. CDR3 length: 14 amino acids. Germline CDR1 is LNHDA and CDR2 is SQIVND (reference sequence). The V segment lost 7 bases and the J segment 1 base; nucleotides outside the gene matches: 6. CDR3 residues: CASTLGQKNTEAFF. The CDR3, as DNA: TGTGCCAGTACTCTGGGACAGAAGAACACTGAAGCTTTCTTT.

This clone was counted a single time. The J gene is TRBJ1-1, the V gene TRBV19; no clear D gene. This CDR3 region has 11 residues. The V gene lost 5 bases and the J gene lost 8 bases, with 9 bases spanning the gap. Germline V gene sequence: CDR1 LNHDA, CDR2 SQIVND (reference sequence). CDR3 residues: CASSYGIEAFF. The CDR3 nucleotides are TGTGCCAGTAGTTACGGAATCGAAGCTTTCTTT.

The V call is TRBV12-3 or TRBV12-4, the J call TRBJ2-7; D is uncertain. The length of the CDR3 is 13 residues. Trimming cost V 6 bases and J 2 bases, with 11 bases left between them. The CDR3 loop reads CASSPRPPYEQYF. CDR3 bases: TGTGCCAGCAGCCCTCGACCTCCCTACGAGCAGTACTTC.

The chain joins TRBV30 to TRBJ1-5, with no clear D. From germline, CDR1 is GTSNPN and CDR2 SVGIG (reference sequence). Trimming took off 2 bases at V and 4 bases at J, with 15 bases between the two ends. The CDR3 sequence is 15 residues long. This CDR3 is CAWSKSADSNQPQHF. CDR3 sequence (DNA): TGTGCCTGGAGTAAGTCGGCAGACTCGAATCAGCCCCAGCATTTT.

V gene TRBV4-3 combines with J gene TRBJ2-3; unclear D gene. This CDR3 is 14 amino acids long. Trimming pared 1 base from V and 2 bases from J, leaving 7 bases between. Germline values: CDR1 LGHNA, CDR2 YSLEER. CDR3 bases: TGCGCCAGCAGCCAAGTCAGTACCACAGATACGCAGTATTTT. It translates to CASSQVSTTDTQYF.